These 8 T cell receptor beta chains originate from one sample sequenced in a study of T cell repertoires in cytomegalovirus infection. TCRdb re-derived calls from the reads in MiXCR, one entry per CDR3 protein. Of 160,000 or so distinct CDR3 sequences in the sample, 23% were seen once. The material sequenced was PBMCs. These receptors all stem from a human donor in good health (CMV status not recorded). Some clones in this sample may be carry-over from other donors' samples.

This clonotype was seen more than once but under ten times. The rearrangement links TRBV6-6 to TRBJ2-1; no firm D call. Germline V gene sequence: CDR1 MNHNY, CDR2 SVGAGI (reference sequence). The germline V and J ends were trimmed by 6 bases and 10 bases, with 16 bases remaining between them. CDR3 length: 13 residues. CDR3 region: CASSSRLGFEQFF. The CDR3 DNA is TGTGCCAGCAGCTCCCGACTCGGTTTCGAGCAGTTCTTC.

This clonotype appeared many times. The chain employs TRBV19 and TRBJ2-3, with TRBD2 matching over 12 bases. V lost 6 bases, J lost 4 bases, and 8 bases stayed unmatched. Germline V gene sequence: CDR1 LNHDA, CDR2 SQIVND (reference sequence). The length of the CDR3 is 16 residues. CDR3 sequence reads: CASSLLAGGSPDTQYF. CDR3 DNA: TGTGCCAGTAGCCTACTAGCGGGGGGCTCACCAGATACGCAGTATTTT.

This chain connects TRBV20-1 to TRBJ2-1; the match to TRBD2 covers 14 bases. V gave up 5 bases and J gave up 7 bases; unmatched junction bases: 10. Germline-derived CDR1 and CDR2 are DFQATT and SNEGSKA (reference sequence). CDR3 length: 16 amino acids. The DNA for the CDR3 is TGCAGTGCTTCCAGACCCGGACTAGCGGGGGGAAATGAGCAGTTCTTC. Its protein is CSASRPGLAGGNEQFF.

V is TRBV20-1 and J is TRBJ2-1; 16 nucleotides align to TRBD2. Germline CDR1 is DFQATT and CDR2 is SNEGSKA (reference sequence). CDR3 length equals 17 residues. V was clipped by 3 bases and J by 7 bases; unmatched bases: 9. DNA of the CDR3: TGCAGTGCTAGGTCTCCGGGACTAGCGGGGGGGCTTAATGAGCAGTTCTTC. Its protein is CSARSPGLAGGLNEQFF.

V usage is TRBV12-3 or TRBV12-4 and J usage is TRBJ2-7; perhaps TRBD1 as D (6 bases). Trimming stripped 3 bases from V and 11 bases from J, with 20 bases between. The CDR3 is 14 amino acids. The CDR3 coding sequence is TGTGCCAGCAGTTTCGGGGACACCCCTAGCTGGGAGTACTTC. Amino acids: CASSFGDTPSWEYF.

This clonotype occurred a few times. V usage is TRBV7-3 and J usage is TRBJ2-6; D might be TRBD2 (5 bases). Trimming took 4 bases from V and 12 from J, leaving 13 bases between them. The germline gives CDR1 SGHTA, CDR2 FQGTGA. The CDR3 has 13 amino acids. CDR3: CASSSSPGGVLTF. Here the CDR3 DNA reads TGTGCCAGCAGCTCTAGCCCAGGAGGCGTCCTGACTTTC.

The J gene is TRBJ1-5, the V gene TRBV28; D might be TRBD1 (5 bases). Per germline, CDR1 MDHEN and CDR2 SYDVKM. Trimming shortened V by 7 bases and J by 8 bases, and 15 bases separated the two germline ends. The CDR3 is made up of 13 amino acids. Written as DNA, the CDR3 is TGTGCCAGCACATCCAGGGTTAGTGAGCCCCAGCATTTT. This gives the protein CASTSRVSEPQHF. The variable domain in full, completed from reference TRBV28 and TRBJ1-5, reads DVKVTQSSRYLVKRTGEKVFLECVQDMDHENMFWYRQDPGLGLRLIYFSYDVKMKEKGDIPEGYSVSREKKERFSLILESASTNQTSMYLCASTSRVSEPQHFGDGTRLSIL.

For this clonotype: A much more abundant neighbour one base away suggests this may be a read error. The V call is TRBV7-2, the J call TRBJ2-3, with TRBD2 as a possible D gene (6 bases). CDR1 and CDR2 (germline): SGHTA, FQGNSA. Trimming removed 5 bases from V and 2 bases from J, with 17 bases in between. CDR3 size: 16 residues. The CDR3 nucleotides are TGTGCCAGCAGCCCACCGCTAACGGGGGTCACAGATACGCAGTATTTT. This sequence encodes CASSPPLTGVTDTQYF.